The T cell receptor (beta chain) described here comes from a study of regulatory T cells in long-lasting Graves disease. Sequencing libraries for TCR beta were prepared with iRepertoire HTBI primers and Arm-PCR of CDR3 regions. TCRdb used MiXCR to reprocess the multiplex PCR reads, holding one entry per CDR3 protein. In the table there are about 440,000 distinct CDR3 sequences, less than 20% of which are singletons. The time point here: newly diagnosed GD, antithyroid drugs for less than 3 months. Making the TCR library involved RNA that had been extracted from PBMCs. Looked up from germline, CDR1 is MNHEY and CDR2 is SMNVEV (reference sequence). Germline trimming cut 3 bases from V and 0 bases from J; bases unmatched to any gene: 7. This CDR3 is built from 18 residues. Study-wide results and caveats: With persistent disease, TRBV28, TRBJ1-2 and TRBJ2-5 were the favored segments.

This clonotype was observed at least ten times. The antigen is unknown. The sample also formed part of further work on T cells in Graves' hyperthyroidism and ophthalmopathy. This second report adds: Graves' hyperthyroidism was deemed stable absent ophthalmopathy progression within 18 months. Exclusions: uncontrolled infection, other autoimmune disease, pregnancy, lactation.

The source material was peripheral blood mononuclear cells (PBMCs), sampled at new diagnosis, from a patient treated with antithyroid drugs. The sequence was collected from a woman aged 18 to 35 with Graves disease. The gene calls are TRBV27 and TRBJ2-6, with 8 bases identical to TRBD1. CDR3 protein: CASSLIGTGSSGANVLTF. As DNA, the CDR3 is TGTGCCAGCAGTTTGATTGGGACAGGAAGCTCTGGGGCCAACGTCCTGACTTTC.